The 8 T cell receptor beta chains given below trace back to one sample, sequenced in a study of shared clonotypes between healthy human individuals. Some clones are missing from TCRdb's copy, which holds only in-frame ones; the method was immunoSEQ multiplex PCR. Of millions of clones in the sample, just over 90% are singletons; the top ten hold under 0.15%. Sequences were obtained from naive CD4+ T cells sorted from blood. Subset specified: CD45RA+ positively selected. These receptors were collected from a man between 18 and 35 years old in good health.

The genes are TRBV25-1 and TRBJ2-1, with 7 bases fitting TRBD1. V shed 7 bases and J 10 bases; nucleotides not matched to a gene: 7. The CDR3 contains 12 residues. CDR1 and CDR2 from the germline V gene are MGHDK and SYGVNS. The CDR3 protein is CASKGQTSEQFF. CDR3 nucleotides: TGTGCCAGCAAGGGACAGACCTCCGAGCAGTTCTTC.

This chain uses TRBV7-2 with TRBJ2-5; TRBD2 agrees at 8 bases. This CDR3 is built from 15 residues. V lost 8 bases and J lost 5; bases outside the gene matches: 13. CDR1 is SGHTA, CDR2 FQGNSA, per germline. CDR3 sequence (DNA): TGTGCCAGCTTCCCTTCTGCGGGAGGAGGTGAGACCCAGTACTTC. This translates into CASFPSAGGGETQYF. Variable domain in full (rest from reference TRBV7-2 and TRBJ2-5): GAGVSQSPSNKVTEKGKDVELRCDPISGHTALYWYRQSLGQGLEFLIYFQGNSAPDKSGLPSDRFSAERTGGSVSTLTIQRTQQEDSAVYLCASFPSAGGGETQYFGPGTRLLVL.

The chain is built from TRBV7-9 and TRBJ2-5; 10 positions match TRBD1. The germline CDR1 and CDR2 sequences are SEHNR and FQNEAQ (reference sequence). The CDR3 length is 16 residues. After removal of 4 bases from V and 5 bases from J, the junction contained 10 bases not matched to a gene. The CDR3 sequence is CASSSETGGRRETQYF. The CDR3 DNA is TGTGCCAGCAGCTCCGAGACAGGGGGCAGGAGGGAGACCCAGTACTTC.

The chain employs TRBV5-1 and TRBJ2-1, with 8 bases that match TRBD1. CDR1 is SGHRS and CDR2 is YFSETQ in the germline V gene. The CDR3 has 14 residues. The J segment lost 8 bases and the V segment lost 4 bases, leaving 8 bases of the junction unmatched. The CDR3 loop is CASSPRQGSDEQFF. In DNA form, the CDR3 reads TGCGCCAGCAGCCCAAGACAGGGGTCGGATGAGCAGTTCTTC.

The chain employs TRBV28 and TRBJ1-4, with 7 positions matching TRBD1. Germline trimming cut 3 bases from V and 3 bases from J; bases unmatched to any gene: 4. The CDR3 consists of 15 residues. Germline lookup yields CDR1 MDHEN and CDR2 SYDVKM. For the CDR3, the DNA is TGTGCCAGCAGTTTCCAGGGGGTGGCTAATGAAAAACTGTTTTTT. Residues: CASSFQGVANEKLFF.

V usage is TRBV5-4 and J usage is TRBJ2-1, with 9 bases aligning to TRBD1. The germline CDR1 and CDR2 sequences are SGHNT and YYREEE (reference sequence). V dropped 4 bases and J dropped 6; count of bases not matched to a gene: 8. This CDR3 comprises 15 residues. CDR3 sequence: CASSQGQGKSNEQFF. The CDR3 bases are TGTGCCAGCAGCCAGGGACAGGGTAAGAGCAATGAGCAGTTCTTC.

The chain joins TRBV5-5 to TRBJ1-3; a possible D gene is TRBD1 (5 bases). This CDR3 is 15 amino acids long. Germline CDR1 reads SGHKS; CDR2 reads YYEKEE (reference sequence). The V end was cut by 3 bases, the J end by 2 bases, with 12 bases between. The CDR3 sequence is CASSYGQGPGNTIYF. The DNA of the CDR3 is TGTGCCAGCAGCTACGGCCAGGGCCCTGGAAACACCATATATTTT.

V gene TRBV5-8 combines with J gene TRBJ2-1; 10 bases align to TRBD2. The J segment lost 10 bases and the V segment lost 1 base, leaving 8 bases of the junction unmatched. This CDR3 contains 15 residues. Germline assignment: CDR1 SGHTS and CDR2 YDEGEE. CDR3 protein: CASSLFGLAGEEQFF. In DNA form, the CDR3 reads TGTGCCAGCAGCTTGTTCGGGCTAGCGGGGGAGGAGCAGTTCTTC.